A selection of T cell receptor beta chains follows, all from one sample in a study of beta chain features in type 1 diabetes. Generated by immunoSEQ multiplex PCR, the TCRdb table keeps only in-frame clones and is missing some. The sample records a few hundred thousand clones, about a sixth being singletons. The sequencing input was naive CD4+ T cells from blood. These receptors were collected from a young man with type 1 diabetes. Both conserved end residues are part of each CDR3. A D gene is named only where the DNA matches it firmly. The size of a clone is reported for some rows only, either as once, few or many, or as a class for expanded clones.

clone_size | j_call | d_call | v_call | cdr3_nt | cdr3_aa
- | TRBJ1-2 | TRBD1 | TRBV15 | TGTGCCACCTCCTCCCTCCCGGGACAGGGGCTTCATGGCTACACCTTC | CATSSLPGQGLHGYTF
few | TRBJ2-1 | TRBD2 | TRBV7-9 | TGTGCCAGCAGCTCCCCTCGAGTTAGCGGGTCCTACAATGAGCAGTTCTTC | CASSSPRVSGSYNEQFF
few | TRBJ1-4 | - | TRBV30 | TGTGCCTGGAGTGCCTCTGTTGAAAAACTGTTTTTT | CAWSASVEKLFF
few | TRBJ2-3 | TRBD2 | TRBV15 | TGTGCCACCAGCAGAGTTAGCGGGAGAGACACAGATACGCAGTATTTT | CATSRVSGRDTDTQYF
- | TRBJ2-1 | TRBD2 | TRBV4-2 | TGTGCCAGCAGCCAAGACCAAGCGGGAGACTACAATGAGCAGTTCTTC | CASSQDQAGDYNEQFF
few | TRBJ2-3 | - | TRBV6-6 | TGTGCCAGCAGTTACGCGGGCAGCACAGATACGCAGTATTTT | CASSYAGSTDTQYF
once | TRBJ2-7 | TRBD2 | TRBV14 | TGTGCCAGCAGCCCGAGCGGGAGCCCCGCGAACGAGCAGTACTTC | CASSPSGSPANEQYF
- | TRBJ2-2 | - | TRBV29-1 | TGCAGCGTTGGACGGGGGTCCGGGGAGCTGTTTTTT | CSVGRGSGELFF
- | TRBJ2-5 | - | TRBV6-1 | TGTGCCAGCAGTGAAGGCGGGAAAGAGACCCAGTACTTC | CASSEGGKETQYF
- | TRBJ2-1 | - | TRBV19 | TGTGCCAGTAGTATAGTTCCCGGTTATTACAATGAGCAGTTCTTC | CASSIVPGYYNEQFF
few | TRBJ2-7 | - | TRBV29-1 | TGCAGCGTTGTCAACTCCTACGAGCAGTACTTC | CSVVNSYEQYF
- | TRBJ2-3 | - | TRBV27 | TGTGCCAGCAGGGCTTCTCGCACAGATACGCAGTATTTT | CASRASRTDTQYF
- | TRBJ2-1 | TRBD2 | TRBV15 | TGTGCCACCAGCCCGGGACTAGCGGTCTACAATGAGCAGTTCTTC | CATSPGLAVYNEQFF
- | TRBJ2-1 | TRBD1 | TRBV28 | TGTGCCAGCACGACAGGGAGCTCCTACAATGAGCAGTTCTTC | CASTTGSSYNEQFF
once | TRBJ2-2 | TRBD1 | TRBV30 | TGTGGGGGACAGCCGAACACCGGGGAGCTGTTTTTT | CGGQPNTGELFF
- | TRBJ2-1 | TRBD2 | TRBV5-1 | TGCGCCAGCAGCTTTTTAGCGGGAAGCTACAATGAGCAGTTCTTC | CASSFLAGSYNEQFF
few | TRBJ2-3 | - | TRBV9 | TGTGCCAGCAGCGTAGAGGGCAGGTACTACACAGATACGCAGTATTTT | CASSVEGRYYTDTQYF
- | TRBJ2-3 | - | TRBV5-1 | TGCGCCAGCAGCTTGGTGCAGGGGAGCGCCACAGATACGCAGTATTTT | CASSLVQGSATDTQYF
- | TRBJ2-1 | TRBD2 | TRBV4-2 | TGTGCCAGCAGCCAAGTAGCACTAGCGGGACCTTGGGAGCAGTTCTTC | CASSQVALAGPWEQFF
few | TRBJ2-7 | - | TRBV7-9 | TGTGCCAGCAACCTGGACAGTTCCTCCTACGAGCAGTACTTC | CASNLDSSSYEQYF
few | TRBJ2-3 | - | TRBV7-9 | TGTGCCAGCAGCCCCCGACCTTCCGACACAGATACGCAGTATTTT | CASSPRPSDTDTQYF
few | TRBJ1-2 | - | TRBV10-3 | TGTGCCATCAGTGATCTTGGGGACGGCTACACCTTC | CAISDLGDGYTF
few | TRBJ1-2 | TRBD1 | TRBV29-1 | TGCAGCGTTGCGGGACAGCATATCGGCTACACCTTC | CSVAGQHIGYTF
- | TRBJ2-2 | TRBD2 | TRBV13 | TGTGCCAGCAGCGTACTAGCGGGAGGTAACGGGGAGCTGTTTTTT | CASSVLAGGNGELFF
few | TRBJ2-1 | - | TRBV2 | TGTGCCAGCAGTGTTAGCGGCTCCTACAATGAGCAGTTCTTC | CASSVSGSYNEQFF
- | TRBJ1-5 | - | TRBV30 | TGTGCCTGGACCTCAGTTGACGGAGGGCCTCGGCATTTT | CAWTSVDGGPRHF
- | TRBJ2-1 | TRBD1 | TRBV29-1 | TGCAGCGTTGGCCTCGCCGGGACAGTGAATGAGCAGTTCTTC | CSVGLAGTVNEQFF
- | TRBJ2-7 | - | TRBV5-1 | TGCGCCAGCGCGCCGAGGGAGGGGGCCGACTACGAGCAGTACTTC | CASAPREGADYEQYF
few | TRBJ1-1 | TRBD1 | TRBV30 | TGTGCCTGGGACAGGGCGAACACTGAAGCTTTCTTT | CAWDRANTEAFF
- | TRBJ1-2 | - | TRBV5-4 | TGTGCCAGCAGCTCCAGGGTTAACTATGGCTACACCTTC | CASSSRVNYGYTF
- | TRBJ2-5 | - | TRBV27 | TGTGCCAGCAGTTTCAGACCAGAAGAGACCCAGTACTTC | CASSFRPEETQYF
- | TRBJ2-3 | - | TRBV4-2 | TGTGCCAGCAGCCAAGACCCTCGGCGTGAAGATACGCAGTATTTT | CASSQDPRREDTQYF
- | TRBJ2-7 | - | TRBV27 | TGTGCCAGCAGTTCCCCTCCGGCAGGGACCTACGAGCAGTACTTC | CASSSPPAGTYEQYF
few | TRBJ2-1 | TRBD2 | TRBV4-1 | TGCGCCAGCAGCCCGGGACTAGCGGGAGGAAATGAGCAGTTCTTC | CASSPGLAGGNEQFF
- | TRBJ1-3 | - | TRBV30 | TGTGCCTGGAGTGTGGGGCAGGACAGCCAGGTTTTT | CAWSVGQDSQVF
once | TRBJ2-3 | TRBD2 | TRBV28 | TGTGCCAGCAGGGTAGCGGGAGCCCCTAAGGGCACAGATACGCAGTATTTT | CASRVAGAPKGTDTQYF
few | TRBJ1-1 | TRBD1 | TRBV11-2 | TGTGCCAGCAGCTGGGGACAGGGAACTGGTGAAGCTTTCTTT | CASSWGQGTGEAFF
few | TRBJ2-7 | TRBD1 | TRBV6-6 | TGTGCCAGCAGTTTCGGACAGGGAGTCTACGAGCAGTACTTC | CASSFGQGVYEQYF
- | TRBJ2-1 | - | TRBV5-1 | TGCGCCAGCAGCTTACGGGGGGCGCCGACCTACAATGAGCAGTTCTTC | CASSLRGAPTYNEQFF
- | TRBJ2-3 | - | TRBV6-1 | TGTGCCAGCAGTGAGGTGGGCGCAGATACGCAGTATTTT | CASSEVGADTQYF
- | TRBJ2-1 | TRBD2 | TRBV10-3 | TGTCCCCGCGGGGGCGGGAGGGACAATGAGCAGTTCTTC | CPRGGGRDNEQFF
- | TRBJ2-1 | - | TRBV19 | TGTGCCAGTAGTATACGGCGATACAATGAGCAGTTCTTC | CASSIRRYNEQFF
few | TRBJ2-7 | - | TRBV29-1 | TGCAGCGTTGCGGGGACACCCTCCTACGAGCAGTACTTC | CSVAGTPSYEQYF
few | TRBJ2-1 | TRBD2 | TRBV18 | TGTGCCAGCTCACCACCGAGTGGGACTAGGGGTGGTGAGCAGTTCTTC | CASSPPSGTRGGEQFF
- | TRBJ2-4 | - | TRBV30 | TGTGCCTGGAGTGTACTCCCTTCAGTGGGTCAGTACTTC | CAWSVLPSVGQYF
few | TRBJ2-3 | - | TRBV19 | TGTGCCAGTAGTATCGGAAACACAGATACGCAGTATTTT | CASSIGNTDTQYF